Presented here are 30 T cell receptor beta chains from one specimen sequenced in a study of T cell changes during pregnancy in multiple sclerosis. Profiling relied on immunoSEQ multiplex PCR, and the TCRdb table lists in-frame clones only, not all of them. The repertoire holds some 30,000 clones, with 91% as singletons. The sample here was CD8+ T cells from peripheral blood mononuclear cells, taken in the second trimester of pregnancy. The receptor set was obtained from a female donor in good health, enrolled as a control in a pregnancy study.

The chain joins TRBV9 to TRBJ2-2, with 10 bases identical to TRBD1. V lost 2 bases and J lost 5; bases outside the gene matches: 9. In germline, CDR1 is SGDLS, CDR2 YYNGEE. The CDR3 sequence is 17 residues long. The CDR3, as DNA: TGTGCCAGCAGCGTTACGGACAGGGGGTATTCGACCGGGGAGCTGTTTTTT. Translated, it gives CASSVTDRGYSTGELFF.

The chain has TRBV11-2 and TRBJ2-7, with 9 nucleotides matching TRBD1. The V gene's germline CDR1 is SGHAT and CDR2 FQNNGV. V lost 7 bases and J lost 2; bases outside the gene matches: 6. This CDR3 comprises 14 residues. The CDR3: CASTGDRDPYEQYF. The CDR3 coding sequence is TGTGCCAGCACCGGGGACAGGGATCCCTACGAGCAGTACTTC.

Written as DNA, the CDR3 is TGTGCCAGCAGCGGGGACAGGGTCTCCTACAATGAGCAGTTCTTC. Amino acids: CASSGDRVSYNEQFF. V is TRBV9 and J is TRBJ2-1; 9 bases align to TRBD1. V was pared by 3 bases and J by 0 bases, with 1 base of the junction left unmatched. Germline V gives CDR1 SGDLS, CDR2 YYNGEE. The CDR3 is 15 residues long. The complete variable domain, with remaining parts taken from reference TRBV9 and TRBJ2-1, reads DSGVTQTPKHLITATGQRVTLRCSPRSGDLSVYWYQQSLDQGLQFLIQYYNGEERAKGNILERFSAQQFPDLHSELNLSSLELGDSALYFCASSGDRVSYNEQFFGPGTRLTVL.

The chain is built from TRBV27 and TRBJ1-3; D is ambiguous. The V gene's germline CDR1 is MNHEY and CDR2 SMNVEV (reference sequence). The CDR3 loop spans 13 amino acids. V dropped 2 bases and J dropped 2 bases, with 4 bases sitting between them. CDR3 sequence (DNA): TGTGCCAGCAGTTTAACAGCTGGAAACACCATATATTTT. This translates into CASSLTAGNTIYF.

J is TRBJ1-6 and V is TRBV6-4; a weak D match, TRBD1 (5 bases). Per the germline V gene, CDR1 is MRHNA and CDR2 is SNTAGT. This CDR3 is built from 15 residues. V was shortened by 8 bases and J by 5 bases, with 16 bases between the two germline ends. The CDR3 here is CASADIPGNNSPLHF. For the CDR3, the DNA is TGTGCCAGCGCGGACATCCCCGGTAATAATTCACCCCTCCACTTT.

This rearrangement joins TRBV4-3 to TRBJ2-2; 10 nucleotides agree with TRBD1. Germline V gives CDR1 LGHNA, CDR2 YSLEER. After removal of 2 bases from V and 4 bases from J, the junction contained 7 bases not matched to a gene. The CDR3 runs 17 residues. CDR3 DNA sequence: TGCGCCAGCAGCCAACGCCGACAGGGGGCGGTCACCGGGGAGCTGTTTTTT. Protein: CASSQRRQGAVTGELFF.

This rearrangement joins TRBV9 to TRBJ2-3, with D maybe TRBD2 (6 bases). V lost 0 bases and J 5 bases, leaving 16 bases between the germline ends. Germline V gene sequence: CDR1 SGDLS, CDR2 YYNGEE. This CDR3 is built from 16 residues. As DNA, the CDR3 is TGTGCCAGCAGCGTAGCGGGGGAACCCCACGGAGATACGCAGTATTTT. It yields the protein CASSVAGEPHGDTQYF. The variable domain in full, completed from reference TRBV9 and TRBJ2-3, reads DSGVTQTPKHLITATGQRVTLRCSPRSGDLSVYWYQQSLDQGLQFLIQYYNGEERAKGNILERFSAQQFPDLHSELNLSSLELGDSALYFCASSVAGEPHGDTQYFGPGTRLTVL.

The chain employs TRBV6-6 and TRBJ1-2; possibly TRBD1 for D (5 bases). Germline assignment: CDR1 MNHNY and CDR2 SVGAGI (reference sequence). V dropped 8 bases and J dropped 4 bases, with 17 bases sitting between them. The CDR3 runs 14 residues. Here the CDR3 reads CASGADSSFYGYTF. As DNA, the CDR3 is TGTGCCAGCGGGGCTGACAGTTCATTCTATGGCTACACCTTC.

This sequence joins TRBV7-8 and TRBJ2-3; D is unclear. The CDR3 has 14 residues. Germline V gene lookup returns CDR1 SGHVS and CDR2 FQNEAQ. The V end lost 5 bases, the J end lost 4 bases, and 13 bases lay between the germline ends. CDR3 nucleotide sequence: TGTGCCAGCAGCCCACCAGACTCCCCAGATACGCAGTATTTT. It translates to CASSPPDSPDTQYF.

The chain uses TRBV19 and TRBJ2-2, with 9 bases matching TRBD2. Germline CDR1 LNHDA, CDR2 SQIVND (reference sequence). The CDR3 covers 16 residues. J was trimmed by 3 bases and V by 5 bases; bases with no gene match: 7. CDR3 DNA: TGTGCCAGTAGTCCTGCGGGGGGGGCCGACACCGGGGAGCTGTTTTTT. As protein: CASSPAGGADTGELFF.

The chain links TRBV6-5 to TRBJ1-3, with D hard to call. CDR1 and CDR2 from the germline V gene are MNHEY and SVGAGI. V dropped 6 bases and J dropped 0 bases, with 6 bases sitting between them. This CDR3 spans 13 amino acids. In nucleotides, the CDR3 is TGTGCCAGCAGACTCGCCTCTGGAAACACCATATATTTT. It specifies CASRLASGNTIYF.

The rearrangement uses TRBV6-4 and TRBJ2-6; D is possibly TRBD1 (6 bases). The germline V gene encodes CDR1 MRHNA and CDR2 SNTAGT. This CDR3 has 15 residues. V dropped 5 bases and J dropped 0 bases, with 8 bases sitting between them. The CDR3 is CASSTDSSGANVLTF. The CDR3 bases are TGTGCCAGCAGTACGGACAGCTCTGGGGCCAACGTCCTGACTTTC.

The chain uses TRBV6-5 and TRBJ2-2; tentatively, D is TRBD2 (6 bases). V lost 4 bases, J lost 0 bases, and 9 bases lay in between. Looked up from germline, CDR1 is MNHEY and CDR2 is SVGAGI. The CDR3 has 15 residues. CDR3 nucleotide sequence: TGTGCCAGCAGTTCGGACTATGCGAACACCGGGGAGCTGTTTTTT. Its translation: CASSSDYANTGELFF.

CDR3 DNA sequence: TGTGCCAGCAGCCTAGTACTAGCGGGGGGGTCTGATGAGCAGTTCTTC. It specifies CASSLVLAGGSDEQFF. This chain links TRBV7-2 with TRBJ2-1, with 13 bases matching TRBD2. Germline assignment: CDR1 SGHTA and CDR2 FQGNSA. V lost 5 bases, J lost 8 bases, and 9 bases stayed unmatched. This CDR3 is built from 16 residues.

The chain employs TRBV5-6 and TRBJ2-1; D might be TRBD2 (6 bases). Trimming stripped 0 bases from V and 4 bases from J, with 11 bases between. CDR1 SGHDT and CDR2 YYEEEE come from the germline V gene. CDR3 length: 15 residues. CDR3 nucleotides: TGTGCCAGCAGCTTGGATACCGGACTATACAATGAGCAGTTCTTC. Translation: CASSLDTGLYNEQFF.

The gene calls are TRBV13 and TRBJ2-1; D may be TRBD1 (6 bases). The germline V gene has CDR1 PRHDT and CDR2 FYEKMQ (reference sequence). CDR3 length: 14 amino acids. The ends were cut back, 5 bases at V and 2 bases at J, with 10 bases in the middle. The CDR3 loop is CASSVTGTYNEQFF. The CDR3 region has the DNA TGTGCCAGCAGCGTGACAGGTACCTACAATGAGCAGTTCTTC.

The chain has TRBV27 and TRBJ2-7, with D possibly being TRBD1 (6 bases). Trimming stripped 5 bases from V and 6 bases from J, with 14 bases between. CDR1 is MNHEY, CDR2 SMNVEV, per germline (reference sequence). This CDR3 contains 13 residues. CDR3 amino acids: CASSPRTGSEQYF. For the CDR3, the DNA is TGTGCCAGCAGTCCCCGTACAGGGTCCGAGCAGTACTTC.

The V gene is TRBV7-9, the J gene TRBJ2-5; D perhaps matches TRBD2 (5 bases). Germline V gene lookup returns CDR1 SEHNR and CDR2 FQNEAQ (reference sequence). This CDR3 is built from 14 residues. The germline V and J ends were trimmed by 5 bases and 4 bases, with 14 bases remaining between them. DNA for the CDR3: TGTGCCAGCAGCCCGCCGCTGGGGAGAGAGACCCAGTACTTC. Translation: CASSPPLGRETQYF.

Comments on this clone: The junction differs from germline at one of its ends, possibly a read error. The chain couples TRBV7-7 to TRBJ2-1; 9 nucleotides agree with TRBD2. The CDR3 sequence is 18 residues long. Germline assignment: CDR1 SSHAT and CDR2 FNYEAQ (reference sequence). CDR3 nucleotides: TGTGCTAGCAGCTTAGTTTTCGGGGGCGGGGGGGCCGTGAGTGAGCAGTTCTTC. It encodes CASSLVFGGGGAVSEQFF.

J is TRBJ1-6 and V is TRBV23-1, with D possibly matching TRBD1 (5 bases). TRBV23-1 is recorded as an ORF, its role being uncertain. The CDR3 has 17 residues. V lost 0 bases to trimming and J lost 0 bases, with 9 bases between them. The CDR3 region is CASSQSRGTSYNSPLHF. The CDR3 region has the DNA TGCGCCAGCAGTCAATCGCGCGGGACCTCCTATAATTCACCCCTCCACTTT.

The genes are TRBV2 and TRBJ1-1; D uncertain. V shed 1 base and J shed 3 bases, with 9 bases lying between them. The CDR3 contains 14 residues. From germline, CDR1 is SNHLY and CDR2 FYNNEI. Here the CDR3 DNA reads TGTGCCAGCAGTGAAGAGGCAGGCTACACTGAAGCTTTCTTT. Protein sequence: CASSEEAGYTEAFF.

J is TRBJ1-2 and V is TRBV15; no firm D call. Trimming shortened V by 0 bases and J by 7 bases, and 15 bases separated the two germline ends. Germline CDR1 and CDR2: LNHNV and YYDKDF (reference sequence). The CDR3 length is 15 residues. The CDR3 sequence is CATSRDLEDPGGYTF. CDR3 DNA: TGTGCCACCAGCAGAGATCTCGAGGATCCCGGTGGCTACACCTTC.

J is TRBJ1-2 and V is TRBV27; 7 bases align to TRBD1. The V and J ends lost 2 bases and 5 bases, in that order; junction bases with no gene match: 5. The CDR3 runs 14 residues. Germline-derived CDR1 and CDR2 are MNHEY and SMNVEV (reference sequence). The CDR3 DNA sequence: TGTGCCAGCAGTTTAGGGGGGACAGCGTATGGCTACACCTTC. Protein sequence: CASSLGGTAYGYTF.

The rearrangement uses TRBV4-3 and TRBJ1-1, with D unresolved. Deletions cut 0 bases from V and 2 bases from J, with 13 bases between. CDR3 length: 16 residues. Germline V CDR1 and CDR2: LGHNA, YSLEER. CDR3 sequence (DNA): TGCGCCAGCAGCCAAGAGAGTTCTGATACCAACACTGAAGCTTTCTTT. Translation gives CASSQESSDTNTEAFF.

This chain links TRBV10-2 with TRBJ2-3; perhaps TRBD1 as D (7 bases). The CDR3 totals 14 residues. The germline V and J ends were trimmed by 3 bases and 4 bases, with 11 bases remaining between them. Germline CDR1 WSHSY, CDR2 SAAADI. The CDR3 DNA reads as TGCGCCAGCAGTGAAGGCAGGGGGGCAGATACGCAGTATTTT. This gives the protein CASSEGRGADTQYF.

V usage is TRBV27 and J usage is TRBJ1-2; a possible D gene is TRBD1 (5 bases). CDR3 length equals 15 residues. Per germline, CDR1 MNHEY and CDR2 SMNVEV (reference sequence). Trimming shortened V by 8 bases and J by 1 base, and 17 bases separated the two germline ends. The DNA for the CDR3 is TGTGCCAGCCACAGCACCGGGGGACTTAACTATGGCTACACCTTC. It specifies CASHSTGGLNYGYTF.

The rearrangement links TRBV2 to TRBJ1-1; the match to TRBD1 covers 8 bases. The CDR3 has 18 residues. The V segment lost 0 bases and the J segment 0 bases; nucleotides outside the gene matches: 9. Germline assignment: CDR1 SNHLY and CDR2 FYNNEI. The CDR3 DNA follows: TGTGCCAGCAGTGAAGCTCAGGGGGCCGCCCCATTGAACACTGAAGCTTTCTTT. This translates into CASSEAQGAAPLNTEAFF.

This clone was seen once. This chain joins TRBV5-4 and TRBJ1-4; 8 nucleotides agree with TRBD1. Trimming at V came to 4 bases and at J to 8 bases, leaving 4 bases not matched to a gene. This CDR3 spans 13 amino acids. The germline V gene has CDR1 SGHNT and CDR2 YYREEE (reference sequence). CDR3 DNA sequence: TGTGCCAGCAGCGTGGACAGGGCAGAAAAACTGTTTTTT. Translated: CASSVDRAEKLFF.

As to this clone: One junction end does not reproduce the germline sequence, and a read error may be involved. V gene TRBV5-6 combines with J gene TRBJ2-7; D is perhaps TRBD1 (6 bases). This CDR3 has 14 residues. The germline CDR1 and CDR2 sequences are SGHDT and YYEEEE. The CDR3 reads CASSIQGLVHEQHF. Written as DNA, the CDR3 is TGTGCCAGCAGCATACAGGGTCTCGTGCACGAGCAGCACTTC. Combining the CDR3 with reference TRBV5-6 and TRBJ2-7 gives the whole variable domain DAGVTQSPTHLIKTRGQQVTLRCSPKSGHDTVSWYQQALGQGPQFIFQYYEEEERQRGNFPDRFSGHQFPNYSSELNVNALLLGDSALYLCASSIQGLVHEQHFGPGTRLTVT.

The genes are TRBV4-3 and TRBJ2-7; D perhaps matches TRBD1 (5 bases). The ends were cut back, 1 base at V and 2 bases at J, with 15 bases in the middle. CDR3 length: 16 amino acids. Germline CDR1 LGHNA, CDR2 YSLEER. The CDR3 DNA follows: TGCGCCAGCAGCCAAGGACACCTGCAGGGCACCTACGAGCAGTACTTC. Translation: CASSQGHLQGTYEQYF.